The 24 T cell receptor beta chains below come from one sample, sequenced in a study of T cells after yellow fever vaccination. TCRdb itself ran the 5' RACE reads through MiXCR, one entry per CDR3 protein. The sample lists more than 120,000 distinct CDR3 sequences; less than 9.5% were seen once. The source was CD4+ T cells sorted from PBMCs, collected 5 days after the yellow fever booster vaccination. The receptors were sampled from a man under 40 who received the YFV17D yellow fever vaccine.

This clonotype appeared many times. The chain is built from TRBV21-1 and TRBJ2-7. TRBV21-1 is termed a pseudogene. The CDR3 is 12 residues long. The DNA for the CDR3 is TGTGCCAGCGGTGTCAGGACCTACGAGCAGTACTTC. It is translated as CASGVRTYEQYF.

This clonotype occurred many times. J is TRBJ2-3 and V is TRBV12-3 or TRBV12-4; TRBD1 matches at 9 bases. The CDR3 has 16 amino acids. Trimming cost V 6 bases and J 1 base; bases outside gene matches: 8. CDR3 loop: CASSFRTGVGTDTQYF. In DNA, the CDR3 is TGTGCCAGCAGCTTCCGGACAGGGGTAGGCACAGATACGCAGTATTTT.

Notes on this clonotype: A much bigger clone sits one base away, suggesting this may be a read error. The chain recombines TRBV4-3 with TRBJ2-3, with D possibly TRBD2 on 6 matching bases. The CDR3 sequence is 17 residues long. V was cut by 7 bases and J by 2 bases, with 22 bases left in between. Germline CDR1 LGHNA, CDR2 YSLEER. The CDR3 DNA reads as TGCGCCAGCATGCTCCTTACCGGGGGTCCTCACACAGATACGCAGTATTTT. Translated: CASMLLTGGPHTDTQYF.

At least ten counts were recorded for this clonotype. The chain uses TRBV29-1 and TRBJ2-1; 14 bases match TRBD2. Per germline, CDR1 SQVTM and CDR2 ANQGSEA. This CDR3 has 16 amino acids. Trimming at V came to 4 bases and at J to 4 bases, leaving 6 bases not matched to a gene. This CDR3 is CSVVGGLAGEYNEQFF. The CDR3 DNA follows: TGCAGCGTTGTAGGGGGACTAGCGGGAGAGTACAATGAGCAGTTCTTC.

Many counts were recorded for this clonotype. The chain links TRBV7-9 to TRBJ2-1; 9 bases match TRBD2. V was clipped by 1 base and J by 7 bases; unmatched bases: 8. Germline V lookup: CDR1 SEHNR, CDR2 FQNEAQ (reference sequence). CDR3 length equals 16 residues. The CDR3, as DNA: TGTGCCAGCAGCTTAGATAATAGCGGGAGATCAAATGAGCAGTTCTTC. This sequence encodes CASSLDNSGRSNEQFF. The entire variable domain, with the rest obtained from reference TRBV7-9 and TRBJ2-1, is as follows: DTGVSQNPRHKITKRGQNVTFRCDPISEHNRLYWYRQTLGQGPEFLTYFQNEAQLEKSRLLSDRFSAERPKGSFSTLEIQRTEQGDSAMYLCASSLDNSGRSNEQFFGPGTRLTVL.

This clonotype was recorded at least ten times. The chain joins TRBV5-1 to TRBJ1-4; D gene uncertain. Trimming cost V 3 bases and J 6 bases, with 12 bases left between them. The CDR3 extends over 14 amino acids. Per the germline V gene, CDR1 is SGHRS and CDR2 is YFSETQ. CDR3 sequence reads: CASSSGGGDEKLFF. CDR3 coding DNA: TGCGCCAGCAGCTCCGGCGGTGGGGATGAAAAACTGTTTTTT.

This clonotype was seen many times. CDR3 sequence: CAWSSVYEQYF. CDR3 nucleotides: TGTGCCTGGAGTTCGGTGTACGAGCAGTACTTC. The chain combines TRBV30 with TRBJ2-7; D is ambiguous. The CDR3 loop spans 11 amino acids. V lost 2 bases and J 4 bases, leaving 6 bases between the germline ends. Germline V CDR1 and CDR2: GTSNPN, SVGIG (reference sequence).

The sample holds many counts of this clonotype. The genes are TRBV10-3 and TRBJ2-5; D gene unclear. The CDR3 runs 14 residues. The germline V gene has CDR1 ENHRY and CDR2 SYGVKD. V lost 0 bases and J 6 bases, leaving 11 bases between the germline ends. CDR3 residues: CAISESVSLQTQYF. CDR3 nucleotide sequence: TGTGCCATCAGTGAGTCGGTGTCCCTCCAGACCCAGTACTTC.

This clonotype was seen repeatedly, ten times or more. The chain carries TRBV15 and TRBJ2-7; TRBD2 agrees at 14 bases. The CDR3 is 15 amino acids. In germline, CDR1 is LNHNV, CDR2 YYDKDF (reference sequence). The V segment lost 5 bases and the J segment 6 bases; nucleotides outside the gene matches: 6. The CDR3 coding sequence is TGTGCCACCAGCGAGGGACTAGCGGGAGTTCTCGAGCAGTACTTC. Translated: CATSEGLAGVLEQYF.

This clonotype was seen at least ten times. The chain couples TRBV28 to TRBJ2-2, with D possibly matching TRBD1 (5 bases). Germline CDR1 and CDR2: MDHEN and SYDVKM. This CDR3 has 16 residues. V gave up 2 bases and J gave up 0 bases, with 10 bases separating them. The CDR3 coding sequence is TGTGCCAGCAGTTTAGGACACACCGCGAACACCGGGGAGCTGTTTTTT. Amino acid sequence: CASSLGHTANTGELFF.

This clonotype has a count of ten or more. This chain joins TRBV4-3 and TRBJ2-3; D remains unclear. The CDR3 length is 14 residues. Germline V gene sequence: CDR1 LGHNA, CDR2 YSLEER. Trimming removed 6 bases at V and 3 bases at J, with 13 bases between. CDR3 DNA sequence: TGCGCCAGCAGTTCCGACATAAGGACAGATACGCAGTATTTT. Translated: CASSSDIRTDTQYF.

This clonotype was seen ten or more times. V gene TRBV20-1 combines with J gene TRBJ2-1; maybe TRBD2 (6 bases). The CDR3 covers 13 residues. Germline V gene lookup returns CDR1 DFQATT and CDR2 SNEGSKA (reference sequence). V lost 4 bases to trimming and J lost 7 bases, with 14 bases between them. The CDR3 here is CSAIETRKNEQFF. Written as DNA, the CDR3 is TGCAGTGCTATCGAGACTAGAAAGAATGAGCAGTTCTTC.

The V call is TRBV7-2, the J call TRBJ2-6; no clear D. The CDR3 extends over 16 amino acids. The germline gives CDR1 SGHTA, CDR2 FQGNSA. Between the trimmed V and J ends, which lost 5 bases and 4 bases, there was a span of 15 bases. As DNA, the CDR3 is TGTGCCAGCAGCAATCCCCCCGGCTCCGGGGCCAACGTCCTGACTTTC. Translation: CASSNPPGSGANVLTF.

The chain employs TRBV11-2 and TRBJ2-3, with TRBD2 matching over 10 bases. The CDR3 extends over 16 amino acids. V lost 4 bases, J lost 5 bases, and 9 bases stayed unmatched. CDR1 and CDR2 from the germline V gene are SGHAT and FQNNGV. In DNA form, the CDR3 reads TGTGCCAGCAGCTCATTTCTAGCGGGAGATTTAGATACGCAGTATTTT. Its protein is CASSSFLAGDLDTQYF.

This clonotype was counted ten times or more. The chain combines TRBV10-3 with TRBJ2-7; 7 bases map to TRBD1. In germline, CDR1 is ENHRY, CDR2 SYGVKD. The junction had 8 bases not matched to a gene; V was cut back by 5 bases and J by 7 bases. There are 13 residues in the CDR3. The CDR3 is CAISPGQVGEQYF. The CDR3 DNA reads TGTGCCATCAGTCCAGGACAGGTAGGAGAGCAGTACTTC.

This clonotype was detected only a few times. V is TRBV12-3 or TRBV12-4 and J is TRBJ2-1, with 7 bases lining up with TRBD2. There are 15 residues in the CDR3. The V and J ends lost 0 bases and 5 bases, in that order; junction bases with no gene match: 4. The CDR3 coding sequence is TGTGCCAGCAGTTTAGCCGGGGGGTGGGACAATGAGCAGTTCTTC. It specifies CASSLAGGWDNEQFF.

This clonotype was detected ten times or more. The rearrangement links TRBV28 to TRBJ2-5; the match to TRBD1 covers 8 bases. The CDR3 totals 15 residues. Trimming removed 6 bases from V and 9 bases from J; junction bases left unmatched: 15. From germline, CDR1 is MDHEN and CDR2 SYDVKM. The CDR3 reads CASRGTSGQGEPQYF. The CDR3 nucleotides are TGTGCCAGCAGAGGAACCTCAGGACAGGGCGAGCCCCAGTACTTC.

This clonotype showed up many times. This chain uses TRBV12-3 or TRBV12-4 with TRBJ2-1; no firm D call. Trimming pared 5 bases from V and 5 bases from J, leaving 4 bases between. This CDR3 has 11 amino acids. CDR3 sequence: CASSKNNEQFF. The CDR3 coding sequence is TGTGCCAGCAGTAAAAACAATGAGCAGTTCTTC.

This clonotype was detected many times. This chain uses TRBV20-1 with TRBJ2-3; 14 bases are a match to TRBD2. The CDR3 is 16 amino acids. With V trimmed by 7 bases and J by 6 bases, 12 bases remained unmatched. CDR1 and CDR2 (germline): DFQATT, SNEGSKA (reference sequence). The CDR3 DNA is TGCAGTGGGGCTCAGGGACTAGCGGGAGTTGGGGATACGCAGTATTTT. Its protein is CSGAQGLAGVGDTQYF.

This clonotype has a count of ten or more. In DNA, the CDR3 is TGTGCCAGCAGTTTATTAGCCACCACAGCGTACGAGCAGTACTTC. Encoded protein: CASSLLATTAYEQYF. The chain joins TRBV6-6 to TRBJ2-7; D is unresolved. The CDR3 is 15 amino acids. CDR1 and CDR2 (germline): MNHNY, SVGAGI (reference sequence). V was trimmed by 4 bases and J by 4 bases, leaving 17 bases between them.

This clonotype was counted ten times or more. The chain links TRBV6-1 to TRBJ2-3; D assignment may be TRBD1 or TRBD2 (6 bases each). In germline, CDR1 is MNHNS, CDR2 SASEGT. The CDR3 is 17 amino acids. V lost 2 bases to trimming and J lost 4 bases, with 19 bases between them. The CDR3 DNA reads TGTGCCAGCAGTGAAATCGGGGGCGCACCAACCTCAGATACGCAGTATTTT. This codes for CASSEIGGAPTSDTQYF.

This clonotype was recorded at least ten times. In DNA form, the CDR3 reads TGTGCCAGCAGCGACCGTTGGGGAGAGGGGACAGATACGCAGTATTTT. Its protein product is CASSDRWGEGTDTQYF. V usage is TRBV7-8 and J usage is TRBJ2-3; perhaps D is TRBD1 or TRBD2 (5 bases each). Per germline, CDR1 SGHVS and CDR2 FQNEAQ. Trimming cost V 5 bases and J 3 bases, with 18 bases left between them. This CDR3 comprises 16 residues.

This clonotype was counted at least ten times. V gene TRBV29-1 combines with J gene TRBJ2-4; no clear D gene. This CDR3 comprises 12 residues. Germline V lookup: CDR1 SQVTM, CDR2 ANQGSEA. Trimming pared 5 bases from V and 7 bases from J, leaving 12 bases between. The DNA for the CDR3 is TGCAGCGTTCAACGGACGGGTAACATTCAGTACTTC. It specifies CSVQRTGNIQYF.

The chain uses TRBV23-1 and TRBJ2-7; TRBD1 matches 10 bases. Being an ORF, TRBV23-1 has a function that is uncertain. The junction had 3 bases not matched to a gene; V was cut back by 3 bases and J by 4 bases. The CDR3 covers 14 residues. The CDR3 region has the DNA TGCGCCAGCAGTCAGGGACAGGGGAAATACGAGCAGTACTTC. It translates to CASSQGQGKYEQYF.